This is a list of T cell receptor beta chains from one sample in a study of cytomegalovirus exposure and HLA in healthy donors. Data came from immunoSEQ multiplex PCR; TCRdb stores just in-frame clones and leaves some out. Among about 230,000 clones listed, approximately 81% were seen once. Sequenced input: PBMCs. The source of these receptors is a human donor in good health. CDR3s include the opening cysteine and the closing phenylalanine or tryptophan.

j_call: TRBJ1-3
v_call: TRBV19
cdr3_aa: CASSPGQRSSGNTIYF

j_call: TRBJ2-5
v_call: TRBV2
cdr3_aa: CASSDAGAETQYF

j_call: TRBJ2-2
v_call: TRBV27
cdr3_aa: CASSDIPGELFF

j_call: TRBJ2-7
v_call: TRBV6-1
cdr3_aa: CASSGQGPYEQYF

j_call: TRBJ2-7
v_call: TRBV19
cdr3_aa: CASKLAGGPYEQYF

j_call: TRBJ1-2
v_call: TRBV7-3
cdr3_aa: CASSLGGVYGYTF

j_call: TRBJ2-7
v_call: TRBV7-6
cdr3_aa: CASSLAGLSGAYEQYF

j_call: TRBJ2-1
v_call: TRBV5-4
cdr3_aa: CASSSKGGGRAILYNEQFF

j_call: TRBJ2-1
v_call: TRBV9
cdr3_aa: CASSRDRDDEQFF

j_call: TRBJ2-1
v_call: TRBV27
cdr3_aa: CASSPDPGLEQFF

j_call: TRBJ2-1
v_call: TRBV29-1
cdr3_aa: CSVELESSYNEQFF

j_call: TRBJ1-1
v_call: TRBV7-2
cdr3_aa: CASSLSAGGEAFF

j_call: TRBJ2-3
v_call: TRBV7-9
cdr3_aa: CASSSGTSGSGADTQYF

j_call: TRBJ1-3
v_call: TRBV6-5
cdr3_aa: CASSYGRSSGNTIYF

j_call: TRBJ2-7
v_call: TRBV4-1
cdr3_aa: CASSQGRNYEQYF

j_call: TRBJ2-5
v_call: TRBV5-1
cdr3_aa: CASSFTPGQGKETQYF

j_call: TRBJ2-7
v_call: TRBV20-1
cdr3_aa: CSGAFIYEQYF